A selection of T cell receptor beta chains follows, all from one sample in a study of cytomegalovirus exposure and HLA in healthy donors. Using immunoSEQ multiplex PCR, the repertoire was profiled, and TCRdb retains in-frame clones only, with some absent. The sample has approximately 150,000 clones, nearly 80% seen once. Sequencing was done on a sample of PBMCs. These receptors were taken from a male donor in good health and CMV-seronegative. Both conserved end residues are part of each CDR3.

15 TRBJ1-4 TRBV4-3 CASSNPGEVGEKLFF
15 TRBJ1-5 TRBV7-9 CSSSVQGAGNQPQHF
14 TRBJ2-5 TRBV6-6 CASSYSSGVETQYF
15 TRBJ2-2 TRBV11-3 CASSPRGTNTGELFF
15 TRBJ2-1 TRBV27 CASSLRLASYNEQFF
15 TRBJ2-2 TRBV9 CASSQGTLNTGELFF
13 TRBJ1-5 TRBV19 CATRDRVNQPQHF
16 TRBJ2-7 TRBV11-3 CASSLAEGPWFDEQYF
17 TRBJ1-6 TRBV4-3 CASSREQGASYNSPLHF
15 TRBJ2-1 TRBV9 CASNPAASSYNEQFF
15 TRBJ2-3 TRBV5-6 CASSLEGESTDTQYF
15 TRBJ2-5 TRBV7-3 CASSLRLAGRETQYF
13 TRBJ1-1 TRBV6-5 CASSYTGDSEAFF
16 TRBJ1-3 TRBV7-2 CASSLAATGTGNTIYF
13 TRBJ1-1 TRBV5-5 CASSLGGGFEAFF
11 TRBJ1-2 TRBV5-6 CASGPRTVSYF
14 TRBJ2-1 TRBV7-9 CASSLDTGANEQFF
14 TRBJ1-1 TRBV6-1 CASNQQGESTEAFF
16 TRBJ2-2 TRBV10-3 CASGTSSGGNTGELFF
15 TRBJ2-5 TRBV5-1 CASSLMGLDKETQYF
15 TRBJ1-1 TRBV28 CASSVTGGWNTEAFF
16 TRBJ2-1 TRBV29-1 CSVGGRQGAFDNEQFF
16 TRBJ1-1 TRBV5-1 CASSWGDRDLGTEAFF
14 TRBJ1-5 TRBV27 CASNPWGGERPQHF
14 TRBJ1-1 TRBV10-3 CATAQWLLNTEAFF
15 TRBJ2-7 TRBV5-1 CASSLAPGLNYEQYF
15 TRBJ1-1 TRBV2 CASSDRRGSDTEAFF
18 TRBJ2-6 TRBV10-1 CASSEGEGGSSGANVLTF
11 TRBJ1-1 TRBV20-1 CSASQGAEAFF
14 TRBJ1-1 TRBV7-2 CASSRPSGSTEAFF
13 TRBJ2-2 TRBV13 CAGGLLNTGELFF
14 TRBJ1-5 TRBV19 CASSIQGGNQPQHF
13 TRBJ2-1 TRBV18 CASSGTGDNEQFF
15 TRBJ2-3 TRBV4-3 CASSGRGVSTDTQYF
15 TRBJ2-2 TRBV7-9 CASPGGPANTGELFF
14 TRBJ2-7 TRBV11-1 CASSLAAASYEQYF